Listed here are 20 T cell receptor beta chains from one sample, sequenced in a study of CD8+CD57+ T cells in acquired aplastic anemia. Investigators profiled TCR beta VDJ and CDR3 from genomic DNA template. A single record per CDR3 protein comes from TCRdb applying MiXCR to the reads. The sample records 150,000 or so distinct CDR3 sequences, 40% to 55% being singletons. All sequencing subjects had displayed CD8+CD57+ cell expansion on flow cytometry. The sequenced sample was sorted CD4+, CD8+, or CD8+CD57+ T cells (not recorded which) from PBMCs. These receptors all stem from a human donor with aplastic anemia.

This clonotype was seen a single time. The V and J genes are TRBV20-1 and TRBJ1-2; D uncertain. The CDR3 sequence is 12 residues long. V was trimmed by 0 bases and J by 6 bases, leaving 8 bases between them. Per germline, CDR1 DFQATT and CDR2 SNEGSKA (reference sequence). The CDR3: CSARDEGNGYTF. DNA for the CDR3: TGCAGTGCTAGAGATGAGGGAAATGGCTACACCTTC.

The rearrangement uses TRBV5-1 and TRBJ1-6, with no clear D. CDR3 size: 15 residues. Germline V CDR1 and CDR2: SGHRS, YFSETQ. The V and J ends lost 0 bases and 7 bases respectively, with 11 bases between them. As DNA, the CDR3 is TGCGCCAGCAGCTTGGGGTTATCGGGAAATTCACCCCTCCACTTT. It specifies CASSLGLSGNSPLHF. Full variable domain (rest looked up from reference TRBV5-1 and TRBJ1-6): KAGVTQTPRYLIKTRGQQVTLSCSPISGHRSVSWYQQTPGQGLQFLFEYFSETQRNKGNFPGRFSGRQFSNSRSEMNVSTLELGDSALYLCASSLGLSGNSPLHFGNGTRLTVT.

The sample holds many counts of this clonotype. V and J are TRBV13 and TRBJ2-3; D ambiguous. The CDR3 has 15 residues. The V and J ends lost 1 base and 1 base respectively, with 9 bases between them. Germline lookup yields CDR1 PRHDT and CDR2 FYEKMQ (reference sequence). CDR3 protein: CASSLVAQGTDTQYF. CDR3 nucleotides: TGTGCCAGCAGCTTAGTGGCGCAGGGCACAGATACGCAGTATTTT.

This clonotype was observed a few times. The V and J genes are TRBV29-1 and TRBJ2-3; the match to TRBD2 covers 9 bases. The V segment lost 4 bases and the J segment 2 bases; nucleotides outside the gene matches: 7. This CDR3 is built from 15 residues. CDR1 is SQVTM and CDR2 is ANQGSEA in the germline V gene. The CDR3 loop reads CSVVRLAVITDTQYF. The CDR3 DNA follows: TGCAGCGTTGTAAGACTAGCGGTAATCACAGATACGCAGTATTTT.

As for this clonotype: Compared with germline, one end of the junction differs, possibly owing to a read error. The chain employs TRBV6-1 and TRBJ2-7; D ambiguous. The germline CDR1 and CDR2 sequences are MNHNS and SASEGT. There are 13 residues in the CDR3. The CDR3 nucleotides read TGTGCCATCAGTGCGGCGGACGGCTACGAGCAGTACTTC. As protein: CAISAADGYEQYF.

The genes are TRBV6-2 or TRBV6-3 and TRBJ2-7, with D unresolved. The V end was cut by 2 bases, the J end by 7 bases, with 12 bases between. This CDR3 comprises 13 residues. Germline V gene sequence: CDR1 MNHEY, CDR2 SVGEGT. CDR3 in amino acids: CASSYPDGPEQYF. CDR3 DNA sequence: TGTGCCAGCAGTTACCCGGACGGACCAGAGCAGTACTTC.

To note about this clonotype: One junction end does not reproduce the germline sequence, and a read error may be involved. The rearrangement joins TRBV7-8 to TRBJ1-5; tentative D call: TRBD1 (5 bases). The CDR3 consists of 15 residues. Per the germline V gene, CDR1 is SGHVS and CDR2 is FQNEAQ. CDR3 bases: TGTGCCAGCAGCCCCGGGGCTTATAGCAATCAGCCTCAGCATTTT. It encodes CASSPGAYSNQPQHF.

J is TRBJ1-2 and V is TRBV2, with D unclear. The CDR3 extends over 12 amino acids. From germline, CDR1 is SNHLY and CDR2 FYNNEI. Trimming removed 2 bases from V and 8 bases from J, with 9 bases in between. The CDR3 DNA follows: TGTGCCAGCAGTGAACTCTCGCGCGGCTACACCTTC. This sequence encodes CASSELSRGYTF.

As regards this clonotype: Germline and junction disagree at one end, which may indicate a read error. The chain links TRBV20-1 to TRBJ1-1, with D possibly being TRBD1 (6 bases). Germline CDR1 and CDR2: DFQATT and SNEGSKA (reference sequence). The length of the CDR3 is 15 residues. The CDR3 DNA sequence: TGCAGTGCTAGTATTAGTTTGGGGGCCACCGCTGACGCTTTCTTT. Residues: CSASISLGATADAFF.

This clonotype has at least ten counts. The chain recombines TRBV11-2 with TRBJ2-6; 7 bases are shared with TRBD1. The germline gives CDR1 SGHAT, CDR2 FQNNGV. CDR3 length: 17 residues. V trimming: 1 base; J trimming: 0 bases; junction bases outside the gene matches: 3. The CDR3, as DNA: TGTGCCAGCAGCTTAGTACAGGGGAGCTCTGGGGCCAACGTCCTGACTTTC. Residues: CASSLVQGSSGANVLTF.

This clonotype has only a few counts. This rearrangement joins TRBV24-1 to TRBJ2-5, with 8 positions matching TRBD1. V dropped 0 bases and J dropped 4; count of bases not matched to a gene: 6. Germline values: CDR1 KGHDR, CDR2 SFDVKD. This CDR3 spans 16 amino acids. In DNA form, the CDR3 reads TGTGCCACCAGTGATTTGCTTGACAGGGGAGGAGAGACCCAGTACTTC. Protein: CATSDLLDRGGETQYF.

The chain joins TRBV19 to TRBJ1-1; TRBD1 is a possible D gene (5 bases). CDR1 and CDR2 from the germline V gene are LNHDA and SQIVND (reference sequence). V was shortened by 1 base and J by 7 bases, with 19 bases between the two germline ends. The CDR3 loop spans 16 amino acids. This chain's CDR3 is CASSIGGGTVDHEAFF. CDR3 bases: TGTGCCAGTAGTATAGGTGGCGGGACGGTGGACCATGAAGCTTTCTTT. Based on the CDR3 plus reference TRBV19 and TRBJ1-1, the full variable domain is DGGITQSPKYLFRKEGQNVTLSCEQNLNHDAMYWYRQDPGQGLRLIYYSQIVNDFQKGDIAEGYSVSREKKESFPLTVTSAQKNPTAFYLCASSIGGGTVDHEAFFGQGTRLTVV.

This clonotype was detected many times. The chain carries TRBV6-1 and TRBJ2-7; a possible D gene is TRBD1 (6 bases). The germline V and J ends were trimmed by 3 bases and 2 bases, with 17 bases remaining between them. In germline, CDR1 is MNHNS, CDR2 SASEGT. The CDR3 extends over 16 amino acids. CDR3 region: CASSDRDTNKPYEQYF. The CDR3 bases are TGTGCCAGCAGTGACCGGGACACGAATAAGCCCTACGAGCAGTACTTC.

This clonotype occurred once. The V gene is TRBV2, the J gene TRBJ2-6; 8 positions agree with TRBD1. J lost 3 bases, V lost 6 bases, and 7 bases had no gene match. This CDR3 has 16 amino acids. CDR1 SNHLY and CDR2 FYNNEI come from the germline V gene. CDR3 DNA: TGTGCCAGCAGCGCAGGGGGCTTAGGTGGGGCCAACGTCCTGACTTTC. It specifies CASSAGGLGGANVLTF.

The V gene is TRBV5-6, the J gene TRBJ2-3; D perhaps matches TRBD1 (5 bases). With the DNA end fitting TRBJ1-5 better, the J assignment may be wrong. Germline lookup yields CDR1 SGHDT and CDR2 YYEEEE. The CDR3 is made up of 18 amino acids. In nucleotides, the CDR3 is TGTGCCAGCAGCTTGGTCGTTCCTAGCGGGGGGATGAGAGATACGCAGCATTTT. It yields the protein CASSLVVPSGGMRDTQHF.

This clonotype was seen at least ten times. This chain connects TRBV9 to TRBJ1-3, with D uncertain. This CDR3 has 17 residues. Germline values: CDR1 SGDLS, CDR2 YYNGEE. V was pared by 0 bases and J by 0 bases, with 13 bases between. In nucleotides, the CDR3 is TGTGCCAGCAGCGTAGTGGGGAGTAGGCTCTCTGGAAACACCATATATTTT. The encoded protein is CASSVVGSRLSGNTIYF.

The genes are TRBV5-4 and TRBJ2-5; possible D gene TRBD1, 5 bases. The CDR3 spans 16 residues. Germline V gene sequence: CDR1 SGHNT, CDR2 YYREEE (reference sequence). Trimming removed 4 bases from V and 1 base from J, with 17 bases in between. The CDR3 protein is CASSREALGAQETQYF. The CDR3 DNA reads TGTGCCAGCAGCCGTGAAGCCCTTGGGGCCCAAGAGACCCAGTACTTC. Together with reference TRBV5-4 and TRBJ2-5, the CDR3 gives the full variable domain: ETGVTQSPTHLIKTRGQQVTLRCSSQSGHNTVSWYQQALGQGPQFIFQYYREEENGRGNFPPRFSGLQFPNYSSELNVNALELDDSALYLCASSREALGAQETQYFGPGTRLLVL.

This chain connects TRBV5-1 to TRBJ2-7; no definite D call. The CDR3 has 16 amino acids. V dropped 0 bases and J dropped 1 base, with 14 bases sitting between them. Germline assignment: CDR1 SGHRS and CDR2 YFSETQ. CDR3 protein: CASSLDGGGTSYEQYF. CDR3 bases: TGCGCCAGCAGCTTGGATGGCGGCGGTACTTCCTACGAGCAGTACTTC.

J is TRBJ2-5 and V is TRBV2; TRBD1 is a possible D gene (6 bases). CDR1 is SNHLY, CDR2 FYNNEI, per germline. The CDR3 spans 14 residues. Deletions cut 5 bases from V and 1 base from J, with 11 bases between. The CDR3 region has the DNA TGTGCCAGCAGTCCAAGGACAGCCCAAGAGACCCAGTACTTC. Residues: CASSPRTAQETQYF.

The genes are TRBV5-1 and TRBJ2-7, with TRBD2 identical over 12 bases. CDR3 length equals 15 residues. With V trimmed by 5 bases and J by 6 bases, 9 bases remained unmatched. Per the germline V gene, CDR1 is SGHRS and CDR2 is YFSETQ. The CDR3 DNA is TGCGCCAGCAGAATCTCTAGCGGGAGGGCCCTCGAGCAGTACTTC. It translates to CASRISSGRALEQYF. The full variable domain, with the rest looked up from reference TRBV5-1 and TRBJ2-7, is KAGVTQTPRYLIKTRGQQVTLSCSPISGHRSVSWYQQTPGQGLQFLFEYFSETQRNKGNFPGRFSGRQFSNSRSEMNVSTLELGDSALYLCASRISSGRALEQYFGPGTRLTVT.